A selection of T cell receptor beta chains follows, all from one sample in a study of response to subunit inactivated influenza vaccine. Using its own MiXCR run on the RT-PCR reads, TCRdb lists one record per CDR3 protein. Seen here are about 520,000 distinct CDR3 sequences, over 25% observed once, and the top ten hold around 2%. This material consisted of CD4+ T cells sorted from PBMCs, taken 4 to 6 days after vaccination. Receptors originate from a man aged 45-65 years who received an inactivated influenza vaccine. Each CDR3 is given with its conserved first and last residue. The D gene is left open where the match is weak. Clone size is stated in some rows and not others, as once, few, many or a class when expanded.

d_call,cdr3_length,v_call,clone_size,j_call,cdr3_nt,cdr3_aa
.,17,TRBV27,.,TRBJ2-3,TGTGCCAGCAGTAGGGGGATGGGGGACGCCCTAGAGGATACGCGGTATTTT,CASSRGMGDALEDTRYF
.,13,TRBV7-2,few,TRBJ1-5,TGTGCCAGCAGCCACGAACCGGCTCGGCCCCAGCATTTT,CASSHEPARPQHF
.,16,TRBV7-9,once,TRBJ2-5,TGTGCCAGCAGCTTCCCGCGGGGTGGGTTGGAGGAGACCCAGTACTTC,CASSFPRGGLEETQYF
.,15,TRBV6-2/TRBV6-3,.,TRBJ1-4,TGTGCCAGCACCCCGGGGGGCTCAACTAATGAAAAACTGTTTTTT,CASTPGGSTNEKLFF
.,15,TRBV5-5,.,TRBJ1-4,TGTGCCAGCAGCATGGACCGGGCGGCTAATGAAAAACTGTTTTTT,CASSMDRAANEKLFF
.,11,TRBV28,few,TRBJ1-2,TGTGCCACCTCCACGCGAAGTGGCTACACCTTC,CATSTRSGYTF
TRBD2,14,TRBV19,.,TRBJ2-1,TGTGCCAGTAGTTCGGGACTAACCTACAATGAGCAGTTCTTC,CASSSGLTYNEQFF
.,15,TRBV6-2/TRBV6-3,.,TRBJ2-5,TGTGCCAGCAGTACAAGAGACAGAGACCAAGAGACCCAGTACTTC,CASSTRDRDQETQYF
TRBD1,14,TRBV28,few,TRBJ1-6,TGTGCCAGCACGACCGGGACAGAAAATTCACCCCTCCACTTT,CASTTGTENSPLHF
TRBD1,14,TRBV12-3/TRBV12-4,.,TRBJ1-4,TGTGCCAGCAGTTTCCCGGGACAGGGAAGAAAACTGTTTTTT,CASSFPGQGRKLFF
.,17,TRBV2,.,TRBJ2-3,TGTGCCAGCACCCTGGAACCTATCTCCTCTAGCACAGATACGCAGTATTTT,CASTLEPISSSTDTQYF
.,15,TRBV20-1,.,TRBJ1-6,TGCAGTGCTAGACTCGAGAGCTCCTATAAGTCACCCCTCCACTTT,CSARLESSYKSPLHF
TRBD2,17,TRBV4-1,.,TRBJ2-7,TGCGCCAGCAGCGCCCGAGCGGGGACTAGGCCTCCCTACGAGCAGTACTTC,CASSARAGTRPPYEQYF
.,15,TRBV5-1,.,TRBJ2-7,TGCGCCAGCAGCAAACCGGGACAAGGAGGAGGGGAGCAGTACTTC,CASSKPGQGGGEQYF
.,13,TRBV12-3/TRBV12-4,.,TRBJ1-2,TGTGCCAGCAGTTCGCGGAATAACTATGGCTACACCTTC,CASSSRNNYGYTF
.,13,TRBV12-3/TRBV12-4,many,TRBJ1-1,TGTGCCAGCAGTTTAAACAGGGACACTGAAGCTTTCTTT,CASSLNRDTEAFF
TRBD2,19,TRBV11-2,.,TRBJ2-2,TGTGCCAGCAGCTCCCCCCGGGGTAGCGGGGGGGCGGACACCGGGGAGCTGTTTTTT,CASSSPRGSGGADTGELFF
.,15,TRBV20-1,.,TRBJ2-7,TGCAGTGCTAGGCGCCAACTGGGGATCTCCTACGAGCAGTACTTC,CSARRQLGISYEQYF
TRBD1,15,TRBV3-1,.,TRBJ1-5,TGTGCCAGCAGCCTACGGACAGGGGGCAATCAGCCCCAGCATTTT,CASSLRTGGNQPQHF
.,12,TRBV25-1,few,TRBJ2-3,TGTGCCGCGGGGAGAAGCACAGATACGCAGTATTTT,CAAGRSTDTQYF
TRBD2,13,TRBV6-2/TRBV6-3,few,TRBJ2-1,TGTGCCAGCAATATTAGACTAGCCAATGAGCAGTTCTTC,CASNIRLANEQFF
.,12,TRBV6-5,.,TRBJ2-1,TGTGCCAGCAGTCCGGGTCCTCGCGAGCAGTTCTTC,CASSPGPREQFF
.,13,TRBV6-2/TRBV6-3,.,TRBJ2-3,TGTGCCAGCAGTTCCGTCGTAACAGATACGCAGTATTTT,CASSSVVTDTQYF
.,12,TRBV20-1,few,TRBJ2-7,TGCAGTGCTCCTTCTTCGGGATACGAGCAGTACTTC,CSAPSSGYEQYF
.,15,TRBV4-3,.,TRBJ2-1,TGCGCCAGCAGCCGACGGAAGGTCGCCTACAATGAGCAGTTCTTC,CASSRRKVAYNEQFF
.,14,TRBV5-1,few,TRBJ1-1,TGCGCCAGCAGCTTGGCCGGGGAGAGAACTGAAGCTTTCTTT,CASSLAGERTEAFF
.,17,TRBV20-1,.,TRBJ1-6,TGCAGTGCTAGAGATTTGGGGTCCGGGGGCGGGGTATCACCCCTCCACTTT,CSARDLGSGGGVSPLHF
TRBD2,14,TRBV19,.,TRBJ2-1,TGTGCCAGTAGATTAGCGGGAGGGAACAATGAGCAGTTCTTC,CASRLAGGNNEQFF
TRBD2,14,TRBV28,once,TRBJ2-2,TGTGCCAGCAGTTCAGCAGGACTAGTCGGGGAGCTGTTTTTT,CASSSAGLVGELFF
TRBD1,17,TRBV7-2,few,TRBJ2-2,TGTGCCAGCAGCTTAGCCGAGACAGGGGGGAACACCGGGGAGCTGTTTTTT,CASSLAETGGNTGELFF
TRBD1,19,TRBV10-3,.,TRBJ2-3,TGTGCCATCAGTGAGTCTCGGTTAAGACAGGGTTGGTTGACAGATACGCAGTATTTT,CAISESRLRQGWLTDTQYF
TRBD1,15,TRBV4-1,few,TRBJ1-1,TGCGCCAGCAGCCAAGGGGACAGGGTTGACACTGAAGCTTTCTTT,CASSQGDRVDTEAFF
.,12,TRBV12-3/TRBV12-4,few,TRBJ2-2,TGTGCCAGCAGTTTCCGGTGGGGGGAGCTGTTTTTT,CASSFRWGELFF
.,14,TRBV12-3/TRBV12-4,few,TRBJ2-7,TGTGCCAGCAGTTTTCAGGGGCCTTTTTACGAGCAGTACTTC,CASSFQGPFYEQYF
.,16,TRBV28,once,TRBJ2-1,TGTGCCAGCAGTTTATATCAGGGAAGGTCCTACAATGAGCAGTTCTTC,CASSLYQGRSYNEQFF
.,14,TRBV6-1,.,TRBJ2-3,TGTGCCAGCAGTGAAGCGGGAGCAGGGGATACGCAGTATTTT,CASSEAGAGDTQYF
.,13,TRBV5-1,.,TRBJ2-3,TGCGCCAGCAGCTCACAACAGGCTTATACGCAGTATTTT,CASSSQQAYTQYF
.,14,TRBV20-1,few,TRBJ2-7,TGCAGTGCTCGCGGTCCAGTCCGCGTCTACGAGCAGTACTTC,CSARGPVRVYEQYF
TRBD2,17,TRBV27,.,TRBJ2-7,TGTGCCAGCAGTTTGAAAAGCGGGAGGTGGAGCTCCTACGAGCAGTACTTC,CASSLKSGRWSSYEQYF
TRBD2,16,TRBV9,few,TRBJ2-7,TGTGCCAGCAGCGCTTCTAGCGGGGGCCGATCCTACGAGCAGTACTTC,CASSASSGGRSYEQYF
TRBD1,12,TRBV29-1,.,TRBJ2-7,TGCAGCGTTGGAGGGACAGTCTACGAGCAGTACTTC,CSVGGTVYEQYF
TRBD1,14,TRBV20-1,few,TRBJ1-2,TGCAGTGCTAGAGTTGGCAGGGGGCGAGATGGCTACACCTTC,CSARVGRGRDGYTF
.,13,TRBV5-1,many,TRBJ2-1,TGCGCCAGCAGCTTAACTAGCACCAATGAGCAGTTCTTC,CASSLTSTNEQFF
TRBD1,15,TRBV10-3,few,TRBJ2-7,TGTGCCACCCTTGAACCGGGACAGATCTCCTACGAGCAGTACTTC,CATLEPGQISYEQYF
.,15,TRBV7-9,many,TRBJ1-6,TGTGCCAGCAGCCGCCACAGACTTCGGAATTCACCCCTCCACTTT,CASSRHRLRNSPLHF
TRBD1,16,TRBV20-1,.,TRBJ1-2,TGCAGTGCTAGAGTAGGATTTAGGGACAGGGACTATGGCTACACCTTC,CSARVGFRDRDYGYTF
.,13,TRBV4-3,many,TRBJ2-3,TGCGCCAGCAGCCAAGAACGGGGGCGGGCGCAGTATTTT,CASSQERGRAQYF
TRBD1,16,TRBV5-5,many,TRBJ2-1,TGTGCCAGCAGCTTGGCCGTGAGCACAGGGGGCAATGAGCAGTTCTTC,CASSLAVSTGGNEQFF